Below are 19 T cell receptor beta chains sequenced from a single sample in a study of CD8 T cells in Susac syndrome. An input of about 0.5 to 1 ug of RNA was subjected to reverse transcription using random hexamers. Using its own MiXCR run on the immunoSEQ multiplex PCR reads, TCRdb lists one record per CDR3 protein. The sample holds some 260,000 distinct CDR3 sequences, 80% to 90% seen once. The sample was CD8+ T cells from PBMCs. The source of these receptors is a human donor with multiple sclerosis.

V is TRBV7-9 and J is TRBJ1-4; a possible D gene is TRBD1 (5 bases). This CDR3 is built from 15 residues. V was trimmed by 5 bases and J by 6 bases, leaving 16 bases between them. The germline V gene has CDR1 SEHNR and CDR2 FQNEAQ (reference sequence). Written as DNA, the CDR3 is TGTGCCAGCAGCCCGAGGTTGGGGGAGGATGAAAAACTGTTTTTT. Residues: CASSPRLGEDEKLFF.

This chain links TRBV27 with TRBJ2-1, with a weak D call TRBD2 (6 bases). Per germline, CDR1 MNHEY and CDR2 SMNVEV (reference sequence). The CDR3 covers 14 residues. V lost 7 bases, J lost 0 bases, and 10 bases lay in between. The CDR3 DNA is TGTGCCAGCAATTTCGGGAGCTCCTACAATGAGCAGTTCTTC. This encodes CASNFGSSYNEQFF.

J is TRBJ2-3 and V is TRBV30; D is unclear. Trimming shortened V by 3 bases and J by 4 bases, and 14 bases separated the two germline ends. The length of the CDR3 is 14 residues. Germline V gives CDR1 GTSNPN, CDR2 SVGIG (reference sequence). CDR3 sequence: CAWRVWRAADTQYF. CDR3 nucleotide sequence: TGTGCCTGGAGGGTCTGGCGCGCCGCAGATACGCAGTATTTT.

The CDR3 DNA is TGTGCCAGCAGCTTGATACGGGGTACTTCACCCCTCCACTTT. This sequence encodes CASSLIRGTSPLHF. The genes are TRBV5-6 and TRBJ1-6, with D hard to call. V was pared by 1 base and J by 9 bases, with 11 bases between. Germline CDR1 SGHDT, CDR2 YYEEEE. The CDR3 covers 14 residues.

This clonotype was detected a few times. The rearrangement joins TRBV5-6 to TRBJ1-2; D gene ambiguous. CDR1 is SGHDT and CDR2 is YYEEEE in the germline V gene. The CDR3 has 12 residues. The germline V and J ends were trimmed by 1 base and 6 bases, with 7 bases remaining between them. CDR3 DNA sequence: TGTGCCAGCAGCTTGATAGGAAATGGCTACACCTTC. Protein: CASSLIGNGYTF.

The chain couples TRBV28 to TRBJ2-5, with 9 bases identical to TRBD1. V dropped 6 bases and J dropped 2; count of bases not matched to a gene: 7. The CDR3 extends over 15 amino acids. CDR1 and CDR2 from the germline V gene are MDHEN and SYDVKM. The CDR3 DNA follows: TGTGCCAGCAGGAGCGGGACAGGGCTACAAGAGACCCAGTACTTC. Protein sequence: CASRSGTGLQETQYF.

With respect to this clonotype: The limits of the CDR3 on the DNA are not certain, so only TCRdb's listed CDR3 is given. The gene calls are TRBV23-1 and TRBJ1-4. TRBV23-1 is known as an ORF, though its function is uncertain. Termini included, the CDR3 measures 13 amino acids. The CDR3 sequence is CASSQELMKNCFF.

CDR3 residues: CASTGTIINEQFF. CDR3 coding DNA: TGTGCCAGCACCGGGACTATCATCAATGAGCAGTTCTTC. This chain joins TRBV28 and TRBJ2-1; 7 positions match TRBD2. The V and J ends lost 7 bases and 6 bases, in that order; junction bases with no gene match: 6. This CDR3 has 13 residues. Germline V gene data show CDR1 as MDHEN and CDR2 as SYDVKM.

Concerning this clonotype itself: The junction departs from germline at one end; a sequencing error may be responsible. The chain employs TRBV20-1 and TRBJ2-7; perhaps TRBD1 as D (5 bases). The CDR3 is 14 amino acids. The V gene's germline CDR1 is DFQATT and CDR2 SNEGSKA (reference sequence). The CDR3 DNA follows: TGCAGTGCTAGAGGACGGACATTCTCCCACGAGCAGTACTTC. Its translation: CSARGRTFSHEQYF.

This chain joins TRBV28 and TRBJ2-7, with D hard to call. Per the germline V gene, CDR1 is MDHEN and CDR2 is SYDVKM. The CDR3 consists of 11 residues. V lost 3 bases to trimming and J lost 11 bases, with 11 bases between them. CDR3 bases: TGTGCCAGCAGTTTTCTGGTTAGGGAGTACTTC. It encodes CASSFLVREYF. Variable domain in full (rest from reference TRBV28 and TRBJ2-7): DVKVTQSSRYLVKRTGEKVFLECVQDMDHENMFWYRQDPGLGLRLIYFSYDVKMKEKGDIPEGYSVSREKKERFSLILESASTNQTSMYLCASSFLVREYFGPGTRLTVT.

The J gene is TRBJ2-7, the V gene TRBV20-1, with D possibly matching TRBD2 (6 bases). Trimming stripped 3 bases from V and 2 bases from J, with 11 bases between. The CDR3 is 13 amino acids. The V gene's germline CDR1 is DFQATT and CDR2 SNEGSKA (reference sequence). The chain's CDR3 is CSARGGEPYEQYF. As DNA, the CDR3 is TGCAGTGCTAGGGGGGGAGAACCCTACGAGCAGTACTTC.

The CDR3 DNA is TGCAGCGCTGGGACCGAGTATGGCTACACCTTC. It encodes CSAGTEYGYTF. This chain connects TRBV29-1 to TRBJ1-2, with a possible D match to TRBD1 (5 bases). V lost 7 bases and J 5 bases, leaving 11 bases between the germline ends. Germline-derived CDR1 and CDR2 are SQVTM and ANQGSEA. The CDR3 length is 11 residues.

The V and J genes are TRBV7-6 and TRBJ2-7; TRBD2 matches 11 bases. Germline V lookup: CDR1 SGHVS, CDR2 FNYEAQ. This CDR3 region has 16 residues. V was clipped by 5 bases and J by 2 bases; unmatched bases: 8. CDR3 DNA sequence: TGTGCCAGCAGCACTTTCCGGACTAGCGGGCCCTACGAGCAGTACTTC. It encodes CASSTFRTSGPYEQYF.

The chain recombines TRBV7-9 with TRBJ1-1; D might be TRBD1 (6 bases). The CDR3 spans 15 residues. Trimming stripped 1 base from V and 5 bases from J, with 14 bases between. The V gene's germline CDR1 is SEHNR and CDR2 FQNEAQ (reference sequence). CDR3 DNA sequence: TGTGCCAGCAGCTTAGAGGGGGGATTTAAGACTGAAGCTTTCTTT. Protein: CASSLEGGFKTEAFF. Variable domain in full (rest from reference TRBV7-9 and TRBJ1-1): DTGVSQNPRHKITKRGQNVTFRCDPISEHNRLYWYRQTLGQGPEFLTYFQNEAQLEKSRLLSDRFSAERPKGSFSTLEIQRTEQGDSAMYLCASSLEGGFKTEAFFGQGTRLTVV.

The chain employs TRBV6-6 and TRBJ1-5; D is perhaps TRBD1 (5 bases). From germline, CDR1 is MNHNY and CDR2 SVGAGI (reference sequence). CDR3 length: 13 residues. V was trimmed by 0 bases and J by 11 bases, leaving 11 bases between them. The CDR3 reads CASSYSTVGAQHF. In DNA form, the CDR3 reads TGTGCCAGCAGTTACTCGACGGTGGGGGCCCAGCATTTT.

This rearrangement joins TRBV9 to TRBJ2-2, with a weak D call TRBD2 (6 bases). Looked up from germline, CDR1 is SGDLS and CDR2 is YYNGEE. This CDR3 has 15 residues. Deletions cut 3 bases from V and 4 bases from J, with 13 bases between. The CDR3 spells CASSARDFSTGELFF. Here the CDR3 DNA reads TGTGCCAGCAGCGCCCGGGACTTCAGCACCGGGGAGCTGTTTTTT.

The chain uses TRBV27 and TRBJ1-2, with 8 bases identical to TRBD1. V lost 6 bases and J lost 8; bases outside the gene matches: 11. Germline V lookup: CDR1 MNHEY, CDR2 SMNVEV (reference sequence). The CDR3 extends over 14 amino acids. The CDR3: CASRRTGFLEGYTF. The CDR3, as DNA: TGTGCCAGCAGAAGGACAGGGTTTCTGGAAGGCTACACCTTC.

The chain is built from TRBV12-3 or TRBV12-4 and TRBJ2-4; D is unclear. With 7 bases removed from V and 6 bases from J, the gap between germline ends came to 16 bases. The CDR3 covers 14 residues. The CDR3 reads CASTSPALTNIQYF. CDR3 DNA: TGTGCCAGCACCTCCCCGGCCCTAACAAACATTCAGTACTTC.

This chain uses TRBV27 with TRBJ2-5; 9 nucleotides line up with TRBD1. Looked up from germline, CDR1 is MNHEY and CDR2 is SMNVEV (reference sequence). The CDR3 is 16 amino acids. J gave up 5 bases and V 0 bases, and 7 bases lay outside the gene matches. As DNA, the CDR3 is TGTGCCAGCAGTTTATCGGTGGGACAGGGCGGGGAGACCCAGTACTTC. Protein sequence: CASSLSVGQGGETQYF.